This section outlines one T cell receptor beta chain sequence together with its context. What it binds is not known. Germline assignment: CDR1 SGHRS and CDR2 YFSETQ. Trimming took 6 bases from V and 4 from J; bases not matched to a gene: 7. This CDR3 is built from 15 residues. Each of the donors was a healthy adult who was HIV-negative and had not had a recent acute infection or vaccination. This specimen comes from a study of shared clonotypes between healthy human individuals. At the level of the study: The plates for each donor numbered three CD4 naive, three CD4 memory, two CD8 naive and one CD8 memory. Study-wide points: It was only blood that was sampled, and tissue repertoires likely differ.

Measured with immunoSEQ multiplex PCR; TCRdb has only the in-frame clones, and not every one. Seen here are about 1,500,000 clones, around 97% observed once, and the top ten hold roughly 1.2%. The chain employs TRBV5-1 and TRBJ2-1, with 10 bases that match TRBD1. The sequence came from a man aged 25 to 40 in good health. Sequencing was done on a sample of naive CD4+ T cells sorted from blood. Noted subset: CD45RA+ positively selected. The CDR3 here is CASTQVGQGYNEQFF. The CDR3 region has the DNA TGCGCCAGCACCCAGGTGGGACAGGGGTACAATGAGCAGTTCTTC.